The following is a T cell receptor beta chain sequence with its context. The repertoire was sequenced with immunoSEQ multiplex PCR; TCRdb's copy has only in-frame clones and lacks some. The data show some 520,000 clones, 75% to 90% seen once. Seattle's cohort entered during active infection and was followed longitudinally. The data derive from a study of blood T cell repertoires in COVID-19. Study-level background: T cells, B-cell-depleted T cells, or PBMCs supplied cDNA or gDNA.

This TCR was recovered from a man younger than 35 with COVID-19, enrolled during active disease. Sequenced input: peripheral blood.

CDR3 residues: CASRTRQVDGELFF. As DNA, the CDR3 is TGTGCCAGCAGAACCAGACAAGTGGACGGGGAGCTGTTTTTT. The rearrangement joins TRBV2 to TRBJ2-2; D not resolved. In germline, CDR1 is SNHLY, CDR2 FYNNEI. This CDR3 contains 14 residues. Trimming took 6 bases from V and 7 from J, leaving 15 bases between them.